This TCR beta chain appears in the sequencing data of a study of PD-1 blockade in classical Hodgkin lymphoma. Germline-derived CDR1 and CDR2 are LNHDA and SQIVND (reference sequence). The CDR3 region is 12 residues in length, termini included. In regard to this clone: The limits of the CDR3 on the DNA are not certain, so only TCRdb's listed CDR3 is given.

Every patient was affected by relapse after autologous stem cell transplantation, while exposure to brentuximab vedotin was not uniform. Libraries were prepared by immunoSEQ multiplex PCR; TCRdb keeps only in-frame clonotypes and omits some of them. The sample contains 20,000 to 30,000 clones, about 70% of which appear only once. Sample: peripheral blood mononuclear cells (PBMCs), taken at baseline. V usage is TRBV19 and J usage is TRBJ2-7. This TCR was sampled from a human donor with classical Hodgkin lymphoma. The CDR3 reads CASTSDSYEQYF.